The source of this TCR beta chain is a study of cytomegalovirus exposure and HLA in healthy donors. Whole-study results and caveats: Reportedly, a later analysis found an Asian-associated ancestry cluster had fewer N-insertions than the approximately 670-donor mean. Analyzed later, most CMV-associated TCR beta chains appeared HLA-restricted. In terms of immune exposure information, only CMV serostatus was available.

Germline V gene data show CDR1 as SGHRS and CDR2 as YFSETQ. V was trimmed by 4 bases and J by 0 bases, leaving 10 bases between them. CDR3 size: 14 residues. In nominal health when sampled, donors likely had unrecorded immune exposures nonetheless. A multiplex PCR was run with 60 Vbeta primers and 13 Jbeta primers. TCRdb's table, derived via immunoSEQ multiplex PCR, lists solely in-frame clones and lacks some. This repertoire shows about 160,000 clones, around three quarters found once; its top ten account for around 3.5%. Remarks on this clone: Its antigen is unknown.

The sample consisted of PBMCs. The chain uses TRBV5-1 and TRBJ2-5; perhaps TRBD2 as D (5 bases). The sequence was collected from a man younger than 40 in good health and CMV-seropositive. CDR3 sequence: CASSEPGYQETQYF. The CDR3 DNA reads TGCGCCAGCAGCGAACCGGGGTACCAAGAGACCCAGTACTTC.